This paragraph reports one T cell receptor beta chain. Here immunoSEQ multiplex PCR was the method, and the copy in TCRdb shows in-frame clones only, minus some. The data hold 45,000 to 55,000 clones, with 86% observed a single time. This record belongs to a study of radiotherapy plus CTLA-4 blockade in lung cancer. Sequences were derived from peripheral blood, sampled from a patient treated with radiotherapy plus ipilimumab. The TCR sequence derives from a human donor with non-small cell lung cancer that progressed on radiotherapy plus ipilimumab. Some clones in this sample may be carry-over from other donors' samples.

Written as DNA, the CDR3 is TGTGCCAGCAGTTACGATGGGGCACCGGGTCAGCCCCAGCATTTT. It translates to CASSYDGAPGQPQHF. The chain combines TRBV6-5 with TRBJ1-5; possible D gene TRBD1, 5 bases. This CDR3 spans 15 amino acids. Germline CDR1 MNHEY, CDR2 SVGAGI. V dropped 2 bases and J dropped 6 bases, with 14 bases sitting between them.